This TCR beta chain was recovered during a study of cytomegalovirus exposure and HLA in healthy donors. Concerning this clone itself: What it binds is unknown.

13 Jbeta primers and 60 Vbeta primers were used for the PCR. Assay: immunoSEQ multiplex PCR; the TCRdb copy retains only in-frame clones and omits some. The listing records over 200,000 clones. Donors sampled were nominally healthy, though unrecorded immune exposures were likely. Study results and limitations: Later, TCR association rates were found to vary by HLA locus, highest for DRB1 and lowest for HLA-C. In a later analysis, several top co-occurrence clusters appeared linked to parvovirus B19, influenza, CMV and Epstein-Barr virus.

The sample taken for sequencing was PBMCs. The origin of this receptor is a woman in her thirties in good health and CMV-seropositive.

As DNA, the CDR3 is TGTGCCAGCAGCTTAGTAAGTAGCAACAATGAGCAGTTCTTC. It specifies CASSLVSSNNEQFF. This rearrangement joins TRBV11-2 to TRBJ2-1; no clear D. Germline CDR1 and CDR2: SGHAT and FQNNGV. Trimming shortened V by 1 base and J by 5 bases, and 9 bases separated the two germline ends. CDR3 length: 14 residues. The full variable domain, with the rest looked up from reference TRBV11-2 and TRBJ2-1, is EAGVAQSPRYKIIEKRQSVAFWCNPISGHATLYWYQQILGQGPKLLIQFQNNGVVDDSQLPKDRFSAERLKGVDSTLKIQPAKLEDSAVYLCASSLVSSNNEQFFGPGTRLTVL.